One sample yielded the 13 T cell receptor beta chains listed below, sequenced in a study of glioma-infiltrating T cells. Using RNA template, CDR3s of TCR alpha and beta were amplified with iRepertoire arm-PCR. TCRdb re-analysed the multiplex PCR reads in MiXCR, keeping a single row per CDR3 protein. Of around 120,000 distinct CDR3 sequences in the sample, approximately 26% were seen once. The specimen was glioma tissue, nonneoplastic brain tissue, or PBMCs (not recorded which). Receptors were obtained from a human donor with low-grade glioma or glioblastoma, undergoing nonglioma brain surgery, or in good health (not recorded which).

This clonotype has at least ten counts. This sequence joins TRBV25-1 and TRBJ1-3; D is uncertain. V was shortened by 3 bases and J by 0 bases, with 9 bases between the two germline ends. The CDR3 length is 15 residues. Germline lookup yields CDR1 MGHDK and CDR2 SYGVNS. The CDR3 bases are TGTGCCAGCAGTGATTGGGCAGACTCTGGAAACACCATATATTTT. Amino acid sequence: CASSDWADSGNTIYF.

This clonotype has a handful of counts. V is TRBV2 and J is TRBJ1-5; tentatively, D is TRBD1 (5 bases). Germline assignment: CDR1 SNHLY and CDR2 FYNNEI. The CDR3 runs 16 residues. V was pared by 6 bases and J by 4 bases, with 19 bases between. The CDR3 DNA is TGTGCCAGCAGCCCCTGGGGCCTTTTGACAAATCAGCCCCAGCATTTT. Translated: CASSPWGLLTNQPQHF.

The chain links TRBV7-9 to TRBJ2-6; D is ambiguous. The germline V gene encodes CDR1 SEHNR and CDR2 FQNEAQ (reference sequence). The CDR3 runs 18 residues. V lost 1 base, J lost 2 bases, and 15 bases lay in between. The CDR3 spells CASSLVGDLLTGANVLTF. The CDR3 bases are TGTGCCAGCAGCTTAGTTGGAGACTTACTCACTGGGGCCAACGTCCTGACTTTC.

This clonotype occurred a few times. V usage is TRBV7-8 and J usage is TRBJ2-2; the D is unclear. CDR3 size: 13 residues. The ends were cut back, 5 bases at V and 4 bases at J, with 8 bases in the middle. CDR1 is SGHVS, CDR2 FQNEAQ, per germline. The CDR3 DNA reads TGTGCCAGCAGCCGGGTGGCCACCGGGGAGCTGTTTTTT. It translates to CASSRVATGELFF.

There are a few counts of this clonotype. The rearrangement joins TRBV10-3 to TRBJ1-1; 7 positions agree with TRBD1. This CDR3 is built from 14 residues. V shed 6 bases, J shed 1 base, and the junction held 5 bases outside the gene matches. CDR1 ENHRY and CDR2 SYGVKD come from the germline V gene. Here the CDR3 reads CAIRDWDRNTEAFF. The CDR3 DNA is TGTGCCATCAGAGACTGGGACAGGAACACTGAAGCTTTCTTT.

V is TRBV2 and J is TRBJ2-3; D perhaps matches TRBD2 (5 bases). The CDR3 totals 12 residues. Trimming took off 7 bases at V and 4 bases at J, with 9 bases between the two ends. Germline V CDR1 and CDR2: SNHLY, FYNNEI. In DNA form, the CDR3 reads TGTGCCAGCAACGACTACGCAGATACGCAGTATTTT. Translated, it gives CASNDYADTQYF.

V usage is TRBV19 and J usage is TRBJ1-1, with 8 bases matching TRBD1. CDR1 and CDR2 from the germline V gene are LNHDA and SQIVND (reference sequence). This CDR3 has 16 amino acids. The V segment lost 3 bases and the J segment 4 bases; nucleotides outside the gene matches: 10. Here the CDR3 reads CASSIPLGQGLTEAFF. DNA for the CDR3: TGTGCCAGTAGTATCCCCCTAGGACAGGGCCTCACTGAAGCTTTCTTT.

The J gene is TRBJ2-1, the V gene TRBV19; 11 nucleotides match TRBD1. The CDR3 totals 16 residues. The V segment lost 6 bases and the J segment 8 bases; nucleotides outside the gene matches: 12. Germline CDR1 and CDR2: LNHDA and SQIVND (reference sequence). The CDR3 loop is CASRSPWTGGIDEQFF. CDR3 DNA sequence: TGTGCCAGTAGGAGCCCCTGGACAGGGGGCATCGATGAGCAGTTCTTC. The full variable domain, in which reference TRBV19 and TRBJ2-1 provide the parts outside the CDR3, is DGGITQSPKYLFRKEGQNVTLSCEQNLNHDAMYWYRQDPGQGLRLIYYSQIVNDFQKGDIAEGYSVSREKKESFPLTVTSAQKNPTAFYLCASRSPWTGGIDEQFFGPGTRLTVL.

The chain joins TRBV19 to TRBJ2-1; TRBD2 aligns across 8 bases. V lost 3 bases, J lost 8 bases, and 12 bases stayed unmatched. The CDR3 covers 16 residues. CDR1 and CDR2 from the germline V gene are LNHDA and SQIVND (reference sequence). CDR3: CASSIQSGGLQDEQFF. The CDR3, as DNA: TGTGCCAGTAGTATCCAGAGCGGGGGCCTCCAGGATGAGCAGTTCTTC.

The chain recombines TRBV2 with TRBJ2-7; D is tentatively TRBD1 or TRBD2 (5 bases each). From germline, CDR1 is SNHLY and CDR2 FYNNEI. The CDR3 extends over 13 amino acids. V lost 8 bases and J lost 3, with 14 bases in between. CDR3 amino acids: CASGGDLSYEQYV. CDR3 nucleotides: TGTGCCAGCGGGGGTGACCTAAGCTACGAGCAGTACGTC.

The chain joins TRBV4-1 to TRBJ1-3; D unclear. V lost 0 bases, J lost 0 bases, and 12 bases lay in between. The V gene's germline CDR1 is MGHRA and CDR2 YSYEKL. There are 17 residues in the CDR3. Here the CDR3 DNA reads TGCGCCAGCAGCCAAGATAGGAGCGGGTACTCTGGAAACACCATATATTTT. Translated, it gives CASSQDRSGYSGNTIYF.

This clonotype showed up just a few times. V usage is TRBV7-9 and J usage is TRBJ2-1; D call uncertain. V was pared by 1 base and J by 2 bases, with 3 bases between. The CDR3 length is 13 residues. The germline gives CDR1 SEHNR, CDR2 FQNEAQ (reference sequence). As DNA, the CDR3 is TGTGCCAGCAGCTTAGGAGCCTACAATGAGCAGTTCTTC. Translation: CASSLGAYNEQFF.

The chain employs TRBV5-1 and TRBJ2-5; tentative D call: TRBD2 (6 bases). CDR3 size: 15 residues. V was clipped by 5 bases and J by 1 base, with 15 bases between them. Per germline, CDR1 SGHRS and CDR2 YFSETQ. CDR3 residues: CASSLARGSQETQYF. As DNA, the CDR3 is TGCGCCAGCAGTCTGGCGCGGGGCAGCCAAGAGACCCAGTACTTC. Variable domain in full (rest from reference TRBV5-1 and TRBJ2-5): KAGVTQTPRYLIKTRGQQVTLSCSPISGHRSVSWYQQTPGQGLQFLFEYFSETQRNKGNFPGRFSGRQFSNSRSEMNVSTLELGDSALYLCASSLARGSQETQYFGPGTRLLVL.